This T cell receptor (beta chain) was identified during a study of blood T cell repertoires in COVID-19. Across the study: The United States, Italy and Spain provided the acute and convalescent COVID-19 samples. PBMCs, B-cell-depleted T cells, or T cells provided the cDNA or gDNA that made up the material.

Per the authors' pipeline: Reference gene primer amplification gave nucleated cell count estimates. The method was immunoSEQ multiplex PCR; TCRdb's version includes in-frame clones alone and lacks a portion of them. That table furnishes V, J and clone size, whereas the DNA furnished D and trimming. The table includes 100,000 to 150,000 clones, 74% detected once. This clone has at least ten counts. V was pared by 0 bases and J by 5 bases, with 15 bases between. This CDR3 region has 16 residues. CDR1 SGHKS and CDR2 YYEKEE come from the germline V gene (reference sequence). The sequenced material came from peripheral blood. This receptor was taken from a man aged 55 to 69 with acute or convalescent COVID-19. The chain couples TRBV5-5 to TRBJ2-1; tentatively, D is TRBD2 (5 bases). CDR3 loop: CASSLALARADNEQFF. The CDR3 nucleotides read TGTGCCAGCAGCTTGGCCCTAGCACGGGCCGACAATGAGCAGTTCTTC.